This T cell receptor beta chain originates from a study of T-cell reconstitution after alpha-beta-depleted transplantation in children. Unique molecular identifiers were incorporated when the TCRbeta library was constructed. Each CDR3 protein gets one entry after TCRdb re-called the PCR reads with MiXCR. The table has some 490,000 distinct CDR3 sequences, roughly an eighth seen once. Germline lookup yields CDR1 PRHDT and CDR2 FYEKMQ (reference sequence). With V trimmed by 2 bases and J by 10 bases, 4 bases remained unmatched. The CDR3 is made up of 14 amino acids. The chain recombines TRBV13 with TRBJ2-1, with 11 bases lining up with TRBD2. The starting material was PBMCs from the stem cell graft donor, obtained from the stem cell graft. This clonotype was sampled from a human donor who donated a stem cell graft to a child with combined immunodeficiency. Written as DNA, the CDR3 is TGTGCCAGCAGCTTACTACTAGCGGGAGACGAGCAGTTCTTC. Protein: CASSLLLAGDEQFF.